The 16 T cell receptor beta chains presented below share a single source sample, sequenced in a study of T cell clusters in autoimmune cytopenias. Multiplex touch-down PCR amplified TRB using TRB-A and TRB-B pools in one tube. TCRdb re-called the multiplex PCR reads and catalogs CDR3 proteins one per entry, DNA excluded. Across over 6,500 distinct CDR3 sequences, the top ten clones capture 31% of the sample. TRB amplification used 250 ng of peripheral blood genomic DNA. The sample was also linked to a second study, of T cell repertoires in aging, cancer and after chemotherapy.

The sample taken for sequencing was peripheral blood. Receptor source: a human donor with an autoimmune cytopenia or autoimmune hepatitis (not recorded which).

This clonotype is labeled medium-sized based on frequency. This rearrangement joins TRBV6-5 to TRBJ2-5; TCRdb selects TRBD2, and the lack of DNA leaves this call unchecked. Germline assignment: CDR1 MNHEY and CDR2 SVGAGI. This CDR3 spans 14 amino acids. CDR3 sequence: CASSPSGGAETQYF.

The V gene is TRBV10-3, the J gene TRBJ1-1; the D gene TCRdb calls, TRBD1, cannot be checked with no DNA. This CDR3 has 14 residues. Germline CDR1 reads ENHRY; CDR2 reads SYGVKD. CDR3 in amino acids: CAISGAGWNTEAFF.

This clonotype ranks as medium-sized in terms of frequency. V and J are TRBV7-3 and TRBJ2-1; the D call of TRBD1 rests on TCRdb alone, since no DNA is present to check it. The CDR3 runs to 13 residues. Germline loops: CDR1 SGHTA, CDR2 FQGTGA. CDR3 sequence: CASSLGAGVEQFF.

V and J are TRBV6-1 and TRBJ2-7; TCRdb's assignment of TRBD2 cannot be checked, as there is no DNA. The CDR3 has 16 amino acids. Germline V gene sequence: CDR1 MNHNS, CDR2 SASEGT. The CDR3 loop reads CASSEAQRKAGGEQYF.

Judged by frequency, this clonotype is medium-sized. The rearrangement uses TRBV6-5 and TRBJ1-5; TCRdb designates TRBD1, a call that cannot be tested without DNA. There are 16 residues in the CDR3. Per germline, CDR1 MNHEY and CDR2 SVGAGI. The CDR3 loop reads CASSSTGQAGNQPQHF.

The rearrangement links TRBV20-1 to TRBJ1-1; no DNA is available, so the TRBD1 call from TCRdb remains unchecked. The CDR3 spans 14 residues. CDR1 and CDR2 (germline): DFQATT, SNEGSKA (reference sequence). The CDR3 loop is CSARDSRWRTEAFF.

The rearrangement links TRBV9 to TRBJ2-3; TCRdb's D gene call, TRBD1, goes unchecked for lack of DNA. CDR3 length equals 15 residues. From germline, CDR1 is SGDLS and CDR2 YYNGEE. CDR3 loop: CASSPTGGFADTQYF.

CDR3 residues: CASSPLQTSGSPNEQFF. The chain has TRBV7-3 and TRBJ2-1; TCRdb designates TRBD2, a call that cannot be tested without DNA. The CDR3 is 17 residues long. CDR1 is SGHTA, CDR2 FQGTGA, per germline. Complete variable domain (other parts from reference TRBV7-3 and TRBJ2-1): GAGVSQTPSNKVTEKGKYVELRCDPISGHTALYWYRQSLGQGPEFLIYFQGTGAADDSGLPNDRFFAVRPEGSVSTLKIQRTERGDSAVYLCASSPLQTSGSPNEQFFGPGTRLTVL.

This rearrangement joins TRBV25-1 to TRBJ2-1; TCRdb picks TRBD1, but there is no DNA to check that call. The CDR3 has 15 amino acids. Per germline, CDR1 MGHDK and CDR2 SYGVNS. CDR3 loop: CASSVGTGSYNEQFF.

The chain combines TRBV20-1 with TRBJ2-7; TCRdb designates TRBD1, a call that cannot be tested without DNA. Germline V CDR1 and CDR2: DFQATT, SNEGSKA (reference sequence). CDR3 length: 14 residues. CDR3 residues: CSARVMGQGYEQYF.

The V call is TRBV19, the J call TRBJ1-2; TCRdb's D gene call, TRBD1, goes unchecked for lack of DNA. The germline V gene has CDR1 LNHDA and CDR2 SQIVND (reference sequence). The CDR3 contains 14 residues. Here the CDR3 reads CASSPIGGNYGYTF.

The chain employs TRBV19 and TRBJ1-2. This CDR3 contains 14 residues. Germline V gene sequence: CDR1 LNHDA, CDR2 SQIVND (reference sequence). CDR3 in amino acids: CASSIDHGNYGYTF.

The J gene is TRBJ2-5, the V gene TRBV21-1; lacking DNA, the TRBD1 call made by TCRdb goes unchecked. TRBV21-1 is annotated as a pseudogene. The CDR3 has 15 residues. CDR3 region: CASSKGRQGGETQYF.

The V call is TRBV20-1, the J call TRBJ1-1; TCRdb's D call of TRBD1 is untestable without DNA. Germline loops: CDR1 DFQATT, CDR2 SNEGSKA (reference sequence). This CDR3 spans 15 amino acids. This CDR3 reads CSARDPQGGNTEAFF.

The J gene is TRBJ1-5, the V gene TRBV10-3; lacking DNA, the TRBD1 call made by TCRdb goes unchecked. Germline V gives CDR1 ENHRY, CDR2 SYGVKD. The CDR3 loop spans 15 amino acids. This CDR3 is CAISDRTEGNQPQHF.

By frequency, this clonotype registers medium-sized. The chain recombines TRBV19 with TRBJ2-2; TCRdb's D call, TRBD2, is unchecked because there is no DNA. The CDR3 covers 15 residues. Germline V lookup: CDR1 LNHDA, CDR2 SQIVND (reference sequence). This CDR3 reads CASSLAGRNTGELFF.